Listed below are T cell receptor beta chains from one sample, sequenced in a study of blood T cell repertoires in COVID-19. Generated by immunoSEQ multiplex PCR, the TCRdb table keeps only in-frame clones and is missing some. The data show fewer than 250,000 clones, 90% seen once. Sequenced sample: peripheral blood. The receptors come from a man under 40 with COVID-19, enrolled during active disease. CDR3s include the opening cysteine and the closing phenylalanine or tryptophan. A D gene is named only where the DNA matches it firmly. Expanded clones get a size class; other rows say once, few or many, or leave the size out.

DNA	CDR3	V	J	D	size
TGCAGCGTTTTGGGGGGGTCGCTAGACTTATACAATGAGCAGTTCTTC	CSVLGGSLDLYNEQFF	TRBV29-1	TRBJ2-1	TRBD2	NA
TGTGCCAGCAGCCAAGGGAGGGTAATGAACACTGAAGCTTTCTTT	CASSQGRVMNTEAFF	TRBV3-1/TRBV3-2	TRBJ1-1	NA	NA
TGTGCCAGCAGCTTAGGGCAGGGGGACGAGCAGTACTTC	CASSLGQGDEQYF	TRBV7-9	TRBJ2-7	TRBD1	NA
TGTGCCAGCAGACACGACATGAGGGGGTTTTTGAACACTGAAGCTTTCTTT	CASRHDMRGFLNTEAFF	TRBV27	TRBJ1-1	NA	few
TGTGCCACCAGCAGAGAACTAGCGGACCAAGAGACCCAGTACTTC	CATSRELADQETQYF	TRBV15	TRBJ2-5	TRBD2	NA
TGTGCCAGCTCACCATCTAGACAGGGGGCGAGCACTGAAGCTTTCTTT	CASSPSRQGASTEAFF	TRBV18	TRBJ1-1	TRBD1	NA
TGTGCCAGCAGCGTATTTGGGCAAAATGAAAAACTGTTTTTT	CASSVFGQNEKLFF	TRBV9	TRBJ1-4	NA	NA
TGTGCCAGCAGCTTAACTCGGACAGGGACCTATGGCTACACCTTC	CASSLTRTGTYGYTF	TRBV7-3	TRBJ1-2	TRBD1	NA
TGTGCCAGCTCACCTCAAGACACGGCCTCTGGAAACACCATATATTTT	CASSPQDTASGNTIYF	TRBV18	TRBJ1-3	NA	once
TGTGCCAGCTGGGACAGGGGACCCTACGAGCAGTACTTC	CASWDRGPYEQYF	TRBV6-5	TRBJ2-7	TRBD1	NA